A single TCR beta chain is shown here with its context. Its antigen is still unknown. This entry is derived from a study of T cells expressing NK-cell markers. Overall study context: CD3+CD56+NKG2C+, CD3+CD56+NKG2C- and CD3+CD56-NKG2C+ T cells, once sorted, supplied the TCR beta repertoires. Findings and limits, study-wide: Topping the CD3+CD56-NKG2C+ fraction as well were these clonotypes, in a handful of donors. Six donors carried dominant NKG2C+ clonotypes that made up roughly 1.0-8% of their CD8+ T cells.

This CDR3 has 13 amino acids. Germline V gene sequence: CDR1 GTSNPN, CDR2 SVGIG (reference sequence). Synthesis of TCR beta cDNA relied on 5'RACE template switching carrying UMIs. TCRdb reworked the 5' RACE reads into one entry per CDR3 protein, no DNA. This sample contains 250,000 or so distinct CDR3 sequences. What was sequenced was blood T cells: a sorted CD56 or NKG2C T cell subset, CD4+ or CD8+ T cells, or bulk PBMC T cells (not recorded which). The V and J genes are TRBV30 and TRBJ2-1; the D gene TCRdb calls, TRBD2, cannot be checked with no DNA. The sequence derives from a woman between 18 and 70 years old in good health. CDR3 region: CASPGLVSNEQFF.